This T cell receptor beta chain was sequenced for a study of a mutant IDH1 vaccine in newly diagnosed glioma. The wider study: Patients under treatment included 62.5% males and roughly 40% females and had a mean age of approximately 44 years. Overall study findings and caveats: Altogether, around 95% of patients exhibited vaccine-induced immune responses.

This CDR3 contains 15 residues. The ends were cut back, 5 bases at V and 0 bases at J, with 13 bases in the middle. Germline CDR1 reads SGHVS; CDR2 reads FQNEAQ. Time point of the sample: week 5, during vaccination. Each dose of the vaccine consisted of 300 ug of mutant IDH1 20-mer peptide, with topical imiquimod. Astrocytomas that were new, WHO grade 3 or 4, IDH1-mutant and ATRX-lost were present in the donors. Repertoires were generated with immunoSEQ multiplex PCR, while TCRdb's copy carries only in-frame clones and drops some. The repertoire has about 53,000 clones, roughly 80% of them found once; the top ten carry 7.4%. This clone was counted a few times. The antigen remains unidentified.

Sequencing was performed on PBMCs, taken from a glioma patient whose treatment included an IDH1 peptide vaccine. The sequence derives from a woman aged 45-59 years with glioma. The chain uses TRBV7-8 and TRBJ1-1, with D tentatively TRBD1 (5 bases). CDR3 amino acids: CASSPRGGMNTEAFF. CDR3 in DNA: TGTGCCAGCAGCCCTCGCGGGGGGATGAACACTGAAGCTTTCTTT.